This TCR beta chain emerged from a study of blood T cell repertoires in COVID-19. Patients at the Seattle site were enrolled during active infection and followed longitudinally. In the original analysis: Estimation of nucleated cell counts relied on the amplification of reference gene primers. Assay used: immunoSEQ multiplex PCR; TCRdb lists only in-frame clones, some missing. V, J and clone size are taken as reported in that table, and D and trimming were inferred from the DNA itself. Of hundreds of thousands of clones in the sample, 83% are singletons; the top ten hold 1.3%. CDR1 and CDR2 (germline): MDHEN, SYDVKM. The CDR3 loop spans 15 amino acids. V lost 0 bases, J lost 2 bases, and 10 bases lay in between.

This TCR was recovered from a woman aged 25-40 years with COVID-19, enrolled during active disease. This sequence joins TRBV28 and TRBJ1-2; D perhaps matches TRBD1 (6 bases). The specimen sequenced was peripheral blood. CDR3: CASSLWGAKNYGYTF. For the CDR3, the DNA is TGTGCCAGCAGTTTATGGGGGGCGAAGAACTATGGCTACACCTTC.